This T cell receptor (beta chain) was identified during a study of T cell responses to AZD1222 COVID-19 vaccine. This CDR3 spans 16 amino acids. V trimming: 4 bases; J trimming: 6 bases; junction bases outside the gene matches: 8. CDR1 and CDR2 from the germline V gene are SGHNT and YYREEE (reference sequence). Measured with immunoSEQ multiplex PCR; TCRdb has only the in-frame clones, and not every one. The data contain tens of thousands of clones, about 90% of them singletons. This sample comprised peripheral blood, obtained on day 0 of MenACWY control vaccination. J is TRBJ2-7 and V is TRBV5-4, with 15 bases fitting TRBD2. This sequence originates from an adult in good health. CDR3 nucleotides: TGTGCCAGCAGCCCGCGGACTAGCGGGGGGGGTGGCGAGCAGTACTTC. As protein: CASSPRTSGGGGEQYF.